This T cell receptor beta chain was obtained from a study of pediatric ulcerative colitis. General study findings and limits: Compared with controls, ulcerative colitis showed greater blood-rectum clone sharing. Blood-derived T cells may be present in rectal pinch biopsies.

One to two pinch biopsies were taken from the rectum during colonoscopy. To note about this clone: Its antigen is not known.

Looked up from germline, CDR1 is MDHEN and CDR2 is SYDVKM. This CDR3 contains 13 residues. V shed 6 bases, J shed 5 bases, and the junction held 6 bases outside the gene matches. Profiling relied on immunoSEQ multiplex PCR, and the TCRdb table lists in-frame clones only, not all of them. This repertoire shows 36,000 or so clones, 73% found once; its top ten account for 0.65% to 0.75%. Sequenced: gut tissue. This rearrangement joins TRBV28 to TRBJ1-1, with 7 bases lining up with TRBD1. The receptor was derived from a boy aged 5-17 years with moderate ulcerative colitis. The CDR3 region is CASRLRGGTEAFF. CDR3 DNA: TGTGCCAGCAGACTCAGGGGGGGAACTGAAGCTTTCTTT.